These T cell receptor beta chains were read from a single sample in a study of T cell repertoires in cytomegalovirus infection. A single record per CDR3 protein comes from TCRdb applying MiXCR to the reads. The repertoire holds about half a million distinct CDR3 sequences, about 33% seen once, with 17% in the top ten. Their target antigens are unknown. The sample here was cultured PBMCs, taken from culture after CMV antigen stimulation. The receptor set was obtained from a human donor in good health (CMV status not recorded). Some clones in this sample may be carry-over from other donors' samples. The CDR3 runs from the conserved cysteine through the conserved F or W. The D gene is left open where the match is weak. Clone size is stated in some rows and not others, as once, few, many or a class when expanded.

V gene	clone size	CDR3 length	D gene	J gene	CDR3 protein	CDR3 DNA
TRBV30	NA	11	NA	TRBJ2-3	CAWSRQLAQYF	TGTGCCTGGAGCCGACAGTTAGCGCAGTATTTT
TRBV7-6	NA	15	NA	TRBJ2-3	CASSLWDPGARTQYF	TGTGCCAGCAGCTTATGGGATCCCGGGGCACGTACGCAGTATTTT
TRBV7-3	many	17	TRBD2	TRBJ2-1	CASSPGSGLVSYNEQFF	TGTGCCAGCAGCCCGGGTAGCGGGTTAGTTTCCTACAATGAGCAGTTCTTC
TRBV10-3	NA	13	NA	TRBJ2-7	CAISETGVNEQYF	TGTGCCATCAGTGAAACGGGAGTGAACGAGCAGTACTTC
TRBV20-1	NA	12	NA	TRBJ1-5	CSAGRPNQPQHF	TGCAGTGCTGGACGACCGAATCAGCCCCAGCATTTT
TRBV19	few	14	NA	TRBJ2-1	CASRQQGSYNEQFF	TGTGCCAGTAGGCAGCAGGGGTCCTACAATGAGCAGTTCTTC
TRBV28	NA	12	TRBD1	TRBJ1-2	CASSLGTGAHTF	TGTGCCAGCAGTTTAGGGACAGGGGCCCACACCTTC
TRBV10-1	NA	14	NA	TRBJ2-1	CASSDTGLRYEQFF	TGCGCCAGCAGTGATACGGGACTCCGATATGAGCAGTTCTTC
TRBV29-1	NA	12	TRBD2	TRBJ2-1	CSPGTSGNEQFF	TGCAGCCCCGGGACTAGCGGTAATGAGCAGTTCTTC
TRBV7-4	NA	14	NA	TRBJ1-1	CASSPEQGRTEAFF	TGTGCCAGCAGCCCCGAACAGGGTCGGACTGAAGCTTTCTTT
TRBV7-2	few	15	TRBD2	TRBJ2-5	CASSLSGRSAETQYF	TGTGCCAGCAGCCTGAGCGGGAGGTCCGCGGAGACCCAGTACTTC
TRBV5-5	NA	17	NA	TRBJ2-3	CASSLVLLSGSTDTQYF	TGTGCCAGCAGCTTGGTCCTACTGTCAGGGAGCACAGATACGCAGTATTTT
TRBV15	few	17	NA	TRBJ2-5	CATSHDGGGSIQETQYF	TGTGCCACCAGCCACGACGGGGGCGGGAGTATCCAAGAGACCCAGTACTTC
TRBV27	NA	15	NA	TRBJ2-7	CASSLGGGFSYEQYF	TGTGCCAGCAGTTTGGGCGGCGGTTTCTCCTACGAGCAGTACTTC
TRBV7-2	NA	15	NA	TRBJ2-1	CASTFDSQGFNEQFF	TGTGCCAGCACCTTCGACTCCCAAGGGTTCAATGAGCAGTTCTTC
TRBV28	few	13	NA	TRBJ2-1	CASKGTPYNEQFF	TGTGCCAGCAAGGGGACACCATACAATGAGCAGTTCTTC
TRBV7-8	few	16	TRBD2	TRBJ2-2	CASSHRVAGAAGELFF	TGTGCCAGCAGCCACCGGGTAGCGGGAGCGGCCGGGGAGCTGTTTTTT
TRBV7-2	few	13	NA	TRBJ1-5	CASSLLIRQPQHF	TGTGCCAGCAGCTTATTGATCCGGCAGCCCCAGCATTTT
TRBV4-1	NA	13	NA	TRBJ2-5	CASSQVLLQTQYF	TGCGCCAGCAGCCAAGTTCTTCTCCAGACCCAGTACTTC
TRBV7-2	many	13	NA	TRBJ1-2	CASSPWDGYGYTF	TGTGCCAGCAGCCCCTGGGACGGATATGGCTACACCTTC
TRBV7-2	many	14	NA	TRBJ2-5	CASSLGQAPETQYF	TGTGCCAGCAGCTTAGGGCAGGCCCCAGAGACCCAGTACTTC
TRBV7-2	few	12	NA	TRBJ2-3	CASRGLTDTQYF	TGTGCCAGCAGGGGTCTGACAGATACGCAGTATTTT
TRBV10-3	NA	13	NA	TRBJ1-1	CAIRGTMNTEAFF	TGTGCCATCAGAGGGACCATGAACACTGAAGCTTTCTTT
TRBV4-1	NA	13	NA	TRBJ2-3	CASSHPGPNTQYF	TGCGCCAGCAGCCACCCTGGACCAAATACGCAGTATTTT
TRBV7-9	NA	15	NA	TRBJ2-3	CASSRGDSLSDTQYF	TGTGCCAGCAGCCGGGGAGACAGTTTGTCAGATACGCAGTATTTT
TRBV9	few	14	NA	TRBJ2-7	CASSVGTVSYEQYF	TGTGCCAGCAGCGTAGGCACGGTCTCCTACGAGCAGTACTTC
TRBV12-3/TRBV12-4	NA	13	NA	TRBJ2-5	CASGQGQQETQYF	TGTGCCAGCGGTCAGGGGCAGCAAGAGACCCAGTACTTC
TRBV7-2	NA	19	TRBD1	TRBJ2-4	CASSLADRVFPVAKNIQYF	TGTGCCAGCAGCTTAGCTGACAGGGTCTTCCCCGTAGCCAAAAACATTCAGTACTTC
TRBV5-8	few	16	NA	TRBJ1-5	CASSLSWNSRNQPQHF	TGTGCCAGCAGCTTATCGTGGAATAGTCGGAATCAGCCCCAGCATTTT
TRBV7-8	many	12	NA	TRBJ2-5	CASSNEIGTQYF	TGTGCCAGCAGCAACGAAATCGGGACCCAGTACTTC
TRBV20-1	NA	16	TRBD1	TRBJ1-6	CSASAGTGAPHSPLHF	TGCAGTGCTAGTGCCGGGACAGGTGCCCCCCATTCACCCCTCCACTTT
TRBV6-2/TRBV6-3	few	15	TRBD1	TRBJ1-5	CASSERQGSNQPQHF	TGTGCCAGCAGTGAAAGACAGGGTAGCAATCAGCCCCAGCATTTT
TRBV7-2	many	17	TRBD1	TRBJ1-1	CASSFQQGRGLNTEAFF	TGTGCCAGCAGCTTCCAACAGGGGCGAGGTTTGAACACTGAAGCTTTCTTT
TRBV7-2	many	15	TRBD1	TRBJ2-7	CASSRDGQGADEQYF	TGTGCCAGCAGCAGAGATGGACAGGGGGCGGACGAGCAGTACTTC
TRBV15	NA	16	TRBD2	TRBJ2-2	CAHAPGRGKNTGELFF	TGTGCCCACGCTCCAGGGAGGGGAAAAAACACCGGGGAGCTGTTTTTT
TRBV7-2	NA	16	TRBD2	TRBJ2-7	CASSLGGASGSYEQYF	TGTGCCAGCAGCTTAGGAGGGGCTAGCGGTTCCTACGAGCAGTACTTC
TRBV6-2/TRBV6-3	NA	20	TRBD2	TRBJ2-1	CASSSQLPIAGGRPYNEQFF	TGTGCCAGCAGCTCACAACTCCCGATAGCGGGAGGTCGACCCTACAATGAGCAGTTCTTC
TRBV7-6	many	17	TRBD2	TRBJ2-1	CASSLESSGNPYNEQFF	TGTGCCAGCAGCTTAGAGTCTAGCGGGAATCCCTACAATGAGCAGTTCTTC
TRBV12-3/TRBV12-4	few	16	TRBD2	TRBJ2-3	CASSGPGTSGTDTQYF	TGTGCCAGCAGTGGCCCCGGTACTAGCGGGACAGATACGCAGTATTTT
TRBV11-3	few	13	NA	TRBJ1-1	CASSDPPGGEAFF	TGTGCCAGCAGCGATCCCCCCGGAGGTGAAGCTTTCTTT
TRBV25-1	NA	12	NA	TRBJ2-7	CASSEIWGEQYF	TGTGCCAGCAGTGAAATTTGGGGCGAGCAGTACTTC
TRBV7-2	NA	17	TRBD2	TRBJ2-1	CASRGSVGPSGDNEQFF	TGTGCCAGCAGGGGGTCGGTGGGGCCTAGCGGGGACAATGAGCAGTTCTTC
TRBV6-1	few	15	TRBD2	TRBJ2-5	CASSRTSGVGETQYF	TGTGCCAGCAGTCGGACTAGCGGTGTCGGGGAGACCCAGTACTTC